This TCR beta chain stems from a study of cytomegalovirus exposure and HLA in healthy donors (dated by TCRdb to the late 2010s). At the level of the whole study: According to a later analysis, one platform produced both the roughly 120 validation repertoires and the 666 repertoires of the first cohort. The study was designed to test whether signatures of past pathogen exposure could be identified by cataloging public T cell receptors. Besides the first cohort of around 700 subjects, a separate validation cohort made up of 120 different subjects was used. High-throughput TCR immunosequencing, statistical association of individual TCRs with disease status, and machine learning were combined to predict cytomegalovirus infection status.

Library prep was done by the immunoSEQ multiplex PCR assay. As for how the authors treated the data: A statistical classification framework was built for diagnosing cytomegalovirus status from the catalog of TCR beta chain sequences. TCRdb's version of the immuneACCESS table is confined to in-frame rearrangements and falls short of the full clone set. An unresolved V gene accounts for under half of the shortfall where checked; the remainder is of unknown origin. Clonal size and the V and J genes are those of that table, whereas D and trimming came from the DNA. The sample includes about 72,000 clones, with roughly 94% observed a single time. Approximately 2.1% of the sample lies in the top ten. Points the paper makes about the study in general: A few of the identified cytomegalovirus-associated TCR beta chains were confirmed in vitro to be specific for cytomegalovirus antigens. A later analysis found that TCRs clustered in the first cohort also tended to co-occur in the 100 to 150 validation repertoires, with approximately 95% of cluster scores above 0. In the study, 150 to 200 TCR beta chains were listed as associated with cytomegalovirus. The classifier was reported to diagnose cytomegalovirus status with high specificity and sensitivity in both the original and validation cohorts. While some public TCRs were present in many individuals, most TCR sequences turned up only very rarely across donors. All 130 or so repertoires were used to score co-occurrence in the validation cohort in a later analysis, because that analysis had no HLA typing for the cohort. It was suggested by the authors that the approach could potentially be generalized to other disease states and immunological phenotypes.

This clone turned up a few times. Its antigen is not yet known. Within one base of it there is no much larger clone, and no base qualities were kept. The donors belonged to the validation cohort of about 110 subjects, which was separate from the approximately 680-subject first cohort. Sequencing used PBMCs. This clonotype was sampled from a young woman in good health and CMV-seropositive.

Here the CDR3 is given as CASSQGVGQPQHF. Read as DNA, the sequence is TGTGCCAGCAGTCAGGGTGTAGGACAGCCCCAGCATTTT. The chain couples TRBV6-5 to TRBJ1-5, and perhaps TRBD1 as D gene, on 5 matching bases. V drops 5 bases and J drops 7 bases, leaving 12 bases in between. The germline V gene specifies MNHEY as CDR1 and SVGAGI as CDR2. The CDR3 spans 13 residues, from the cysteine through the phenylalanine. CDR3 DNA is the only sequence kept; it has 39 bases, read in frame from the first base.